Below, 10 T cell receptor beta chains from the same sample are listed, as sequenced in a study of CD8 T cells in ankylosing spondylitis. Each CDR3 protein is one row after TCRdb ran MiXCR on the 5' RACE reads. Of around 250,000 distinct CDR3 sequences in the sample, 18% were seen once. Sequences were obtained from blood, either unsorted or a sorted T cell fraction (not recorded which). These receptor sequences come from a male donor with ankylosing spondylitis or in good health (not recorded which).

V usage is TRBV11-1 and J usage is TRBJ2-1, with D possibly being TRBD2 (6 bases). This CDR3 region has 14 residues. CDR1 is SGHAT, CDR2 FQDESV, per germline (reference sequence). Trimming removed 5 bases at V and 8 bases at J, with 16 bases between. The CDR3 sequence is CASSPELASYEQFF. The CDR3 nucleotides read TGTGCCAGCAGCCCGGAGCTAGCGTCCTATGAGCAGTTCTTC. Together with reference TRBV11-1 and TRBJ2-1, the CDR3 gives the full variable domain: EAEVAQSPRYKITEKSQAVAFWCDPISGHATLYWYRQILGQGPELLVQFQDESVVDDSQLPKDRFSAERLKGVDSTLKIQPAELGDSAMYLCASSPELASYEQFFGPGTRLTVL.

The chain carries TRBV7-9 and TRBJ2-7; TRBD1 aligns across 11 bases. Germline CDR1 SEHNR, CDR2 FQNEAQ (reference sequence). The ends lost 2 bases at V and 5 bases at J; junction bases unmatched: 5. The CDR3 sequence is 15 residues long. CDR3 sequence reads: CASSLQDRGPDEQYF. As DNA, the CDR3 is TGTGCCAGCAGCTTACAGGACAGGGGGCCGGACGAGCAGTACTTC.

V and J are TRBV7-2 and TRBJ2-7, with TRBD2 as a possible D gene (5 bases). The CDR3 spans 14 residues. Between the trimmed V and J ends, which lost 3 bases and 2 bases, there was a span of 11 bases. CDR1 and CDR2 from the germline V gene are SGHTA and FQGNSA. CDR3 DNA: TGTGCCAGCAGCTTCGAGGGTTCAGCCTACGAGCAGTACTTC. This translates into CASSFEGSAYEQYF.

This clonotype has a count of ten or more. The chain has TRBV5-6 and TRBJ2-1; 12 nucleotides match TRBD2. CDR3 length equals 14 residues. With V trimmed by 0 bases and J by 8 bases, 0 bases remained unmatched. Germline V lookup: CDR1 SGHDT, CDR2 YYEEEE. The CDR3 sequence is CASSLGLAGDEQFF. CDR3 nucleotides: TGTGCCAGCAGCTTGGGACTAGCGGGAGATGAGCAGTTCTTC.

The chain links TRBV10-3 to TRBJ2-2, with D possibly being TRBD2 (6 bases). The V and J ends lost 4 bases and 2 bases respectively, with 11 bases between them. Germline V gene lookup returns CDR1 ENHRY and CDR2 SYGVKD. The CDR3 contains 15 residues. CDR3 nucleotides: TGTGCCATCAGTGTGGAGGGGCGCAACACCGGGGAGCTGTTTTTT. Amino acids: CAISVEGRNTGELFF.

This chain uses TRBV5-6 with TRBJ1-2; 10 bases map to TRBD1. The J segment lost 5 bases and the V segment lost 4 bases, leaving 11 bases of the junction unmatched. From germline, CDR1 is SGHDT and CDR2 YYEEEE. The CDR3 consists of 16 residues. The CDR3 DNA is TGTGCCAGCAGCCGACAGGGGGCGCAGATCCATTATGGCTACACCTTC. Translated, it gives CASSRQGAQIHYGYTF.

The chain links TRBV7-9 to TRBJ2-5; possibly TRBD1 for D (6 bases). The V end was cut by 4 bases, the J end by 5 bases, with 17 bases between. Looked up from germline, CDR1 is SEHNR and CDR2 is FQNEAQ (reference sequence). The CDR3 is made up of 15 amino acids. CDR3 residues: CASSSTTGMGETQYF. The CDR3 DNA reads TGTGCCAGCAGCTCGACAACAGGGATGGGGGAGACCCAGTACTTC.

This clonotype was counted between two and nine times. The chain carries TRBV4-1 and TRBJ2-3; possibly TRBD1 or TRBD2 for D (5 bases each). Germline V gives CDR1 MGHRA, CDR2 YSYEKL. Trimming pared 1 base from V and 0 bases from J, leaving 8 bases between. This CDR3 is 15 amino acids long. CDR3 nucleotides: TGCGCCAGCAGCCAAGGGGGACGGAGCACAGATACGCAGTATTTT. Protein product: CASSQGGRSTDTQYF.

This sequence joins TRBV3-1 and TRBJ1-5, with TRBD1 as a possible D gene (6 bases). This CDR3 comprises 15 residues. Germline CDR1 LGHDT, CDR2 YNNKEL (reference sequence). V was trimmed by 6 bases and J by 0 bases, leaving 12 bases between them. As DNA, the CDR3 is TGTGCCAGCAGTGGCGGGACACATAGCAATCAGCCCCAGCATTTT. Its protein product is CASSGGTHSNQPQHF.

The chain carries TRBV15 and TRBJ2-7; TRBD2 matches at 10 bases. The germline CDR1 and CDR2 sequences are LNHNV and YYDKDF (reference sequence). V lost 0 bases to trimming and J lost 3 bases; unmatched junction nucleotides: 2. This CDR3 has 15 amino acids. CDR3 bases: TGTGCCACCAGCAGAGACGGGACTAGCGACTACGAGCAGTACTTC. This sequence encodes CATSRDGTSDYEQYF.